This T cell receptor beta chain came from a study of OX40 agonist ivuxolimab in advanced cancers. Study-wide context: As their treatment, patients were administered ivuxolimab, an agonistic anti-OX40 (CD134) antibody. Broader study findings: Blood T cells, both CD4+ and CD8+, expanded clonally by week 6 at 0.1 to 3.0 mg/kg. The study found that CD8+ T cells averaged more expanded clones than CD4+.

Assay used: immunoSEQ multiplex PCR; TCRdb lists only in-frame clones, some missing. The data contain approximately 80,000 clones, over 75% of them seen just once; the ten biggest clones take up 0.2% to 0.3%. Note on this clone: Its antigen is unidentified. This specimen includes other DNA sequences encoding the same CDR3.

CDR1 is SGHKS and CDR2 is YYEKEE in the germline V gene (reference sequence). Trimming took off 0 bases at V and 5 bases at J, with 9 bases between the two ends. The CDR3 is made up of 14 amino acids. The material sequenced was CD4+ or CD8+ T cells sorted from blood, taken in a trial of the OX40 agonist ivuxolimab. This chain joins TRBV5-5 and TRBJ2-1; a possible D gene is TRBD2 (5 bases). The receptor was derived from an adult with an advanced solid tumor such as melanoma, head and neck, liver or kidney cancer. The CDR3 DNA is TGTGCCAGCAGCTTGGGGACGGGGAACAATGAGCAGTTCTTC. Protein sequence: CASSLGTGNNEQFF. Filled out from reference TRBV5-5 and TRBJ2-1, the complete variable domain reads DAGVTQSPTHLIKTRGQQVTLRCSPISGHKSVSWYQQVLGQGPQFIFQYYEKEERGRGNFPDRFSARQFPNYSSELNVNALLLGDSALYLCASSLGTGNNEQFFGPGTRLTVL.